The 9 T cell receptor beta chains below all came from one sample that was sequenced in a study of control samples from healthy donors and cancer patients. TCRdb keeps only in-frame clones here, not all; method: immunoSEQ multiplex PCR. The sample yields tens of thousands of clones, around nine tenths seen once. The sample comprised PBMCs. These receptors were collected from a woman in her forties or fifties with colorectal cancer.

The chain is built from TRBV14 and TRBJ2-3, with D hard to call. The V gene's germline CDR1 is SGHDN and CDR2 FVKESK. With 4 bases removed from V and 6 bases from J, the gap between germline ends came to 8 bases. CDR3 length: 12 amino acids. The DNA of the CDR3 is TGTGCCAGCAGCCTTAGTTGGGATACGCAGTATTTT. Its translation: CASSLSWDTQYF.

The chain couples TRBV7-2 to TRBJ2-4; 10 bases are shared with TRBD1. CDR3 length equals 15 residues. J gave up 6 bases and V 5 bases, and 7 bases lay outside the gene matches. CDR1 is SGHTA and CDR2 is FQGNSA in the germline V gene. CDR3 loop: CASSQGTGVGNIQYF. CDR3 DNA sequence: TGTGCCAGCAGCCAAGGGACAGGGGTTGGAAACATTCAGTACTTC.

The CDR3 spells CASSPPMGPNTGELFF. CDR3 nucleotides: TGTGCCAGCTCACCACCGATGGGTCCGAACACCGGGGAGCTGTTTTTT. The rearrangement joins TRBV18 to TRBJ2-2; no clear D gene. CDR1 is KGHSH, CDR2 LQKENI, per germline. The CDR3 length is 16 residues. Trimming cost V 0 bases and J 0 bases, with 8 bases left between them.

The V call is TRBV25-1, the J call TRBJ2-3; 7 bases align to TRBD2. There are 16 residues in the CDR3. Looked up from germline, CDR1 is MGHDK and CDR2 is SYGVNS. J was trimmed by 0 bases and V by 2 bases; bases with no gene match: 5. The CDR3 reads CASSENRGGSTDTQYF. The CDR3 DNA reads as TGTGCCAGCAGTGAAAACCGCGGGGGTAGCACAGATACGCAGTATTTT.

The chain links TRBV27 to TRBJ1-2; 9 bases agree with TRBD1. Germline CDR1 MNHEY, CDR2 SMNVEV (reference sequence). The V gene end was trimmed by 3 bases and the J gene end by 8 bases; junction bases not matched to a gene: 10. The length of the CDR3 is 15 residues. Here the CDR3 reads CASSFTGQGRLGYTF. The CDR3 region has the DNA TGTGCCAGCAGTTTCACCGGACAGGGGAGGTTAGGCTACACCTTC.

The rearrangement uses TRBV4-3 and TRBJ1-5; D is possibly TRBD1 (5 bases). Trimming cost V 0 bases and J 1 base, with 19 bases left between them. The CDR3 contains 19 residues. Germline V gene lookup returns CDR1 LGHNA and CDR2 YSLEER. CDR3 coding DNA: TGCGCCAGCAGCCAAGATTGGCCAGGGTATCTGCAGAGCAATCAGCCCCAGCATTTT. This codes for CASSQDWPGYLQSNQPQHF.

V and J are TRBV9 and TRBJ1-1; D might be TRBD1 (5 bases). CDR3 length: 15 residues. Germline CDR1 and CDR2: SGDLS and YYNGEE. V shed 0 bases and J shed 5 bases, with 14 bases lying between them. This CDR3 is CASSVGGDPGTEAFF. CDR3 nucleotides: TGTGCCAGCAGCGTAGGGGGGGATCCCGGGACTGAAGCTTTCTTT.

This clone was detected once. V is TRBV3-1 (or the pseudogene TRBV3-2) and J is TRBJ1-4; D is unclear. V lost 0 bases to trimming and J lost 11 bases, with 4 bases between them. The CDR3 covers 11 residues. Germline V gives CDR1 LGHDT, CDR2 YNNKEL (reference sequence). CDR3 in DNA: TGTGCCAGCAGCCAAGACATTAAACTGTTTTTT. Translated: CASSQDIKLFF.

The chain employs TRBV5-4 and TRBJ2-5; D remains ambiguous. Germline V gives CDR1 SGHNT, CDR2 YYREEE (reference sequence). CDR3 length: 13 amino acids. The V and J ends lost 4 bases and 2 bases respectively, with 9 bases between them. CDR3 nucleotide sequence: TGTGCCAGCAGCCGGGCCGAACAAGAGACCCAGTACTTC. It specifies CASSRAEQETQYF.